The 4 T cell receptor beta chains presented below share a single source sample, sequenced in a study of blood T cell repertoires in COVID-19. The method was immunoSEQ multiplex PCR; TCRdb's version includes in-frame clones alone and lacks a portion of them. The sample includes approximately 240,000 clones, about nine tenths of them seen just once. The material sequenced was PBMCs or T cells enriched from blood (not recorded which). These receptors were collected from a woman aged 25 to 39 with acute COVID-19.

The rearrangement links TRBV9 to TRBJ1-1; D possibly corresponds to TRBD1 (5 bases). CDR1 and CDR2 (germline): SGDLS, YYNGEE. This CDR3 has 14 amino acids. V was shortened by 2 bases and J by 5 bases, with 13 bases between the two germline ends. The CDR3 sequence: CASSVGTGGTEAFF. DNA for the CDR3: TGTGCCAGCAGCGTTGGGACGGGGGGGACTGAAGCTTTCTTT.

This chain links TRBV27 with TRBJ2-7, with TRBD1 matching over 7 bases. J gave up 2 bases and V 6 bases, and 16 bases lay outside the gene matches. The V gene's germline CDR1 is MNHEY and CDR2 SMNVEV (reference sequence). The CDR3 length is 17 residues. CDR3 DNA sequence: TGTGCCAGCAGGCAGACAGGGTTCACCCCCAGCACCTACGAGCAGTACTTC. Amino acid sequence: CASRQTGFTPSTYEQYF.

V usage is TRBV1 and J usage is TRBJ2-4; no check of the table's D call, TRBD2, against the DNA was made. TRBV1 is recorded as a pseudogene. CDR3 length: 19 residues. The CDR3 DNA follows: TGCACCAGCAGCCATTTGGTTAGCGGGGGGTCACAAGCCAAAAACATTCAGTACTTC. Amino acid sequence: CTSSHLVSGGSQAKNIQYF.

The V and J genes are TRBV7-9 and TRBJ1-6, with TRBD1 identical over 10 bases. The CDR3 covers 16 residues. The trim removed 1 base at V and 9 bases at J, leaving 6 bases unmatched. Germline CDR1 reads SEHNR; CDR2 reads FQNEAQ (reference sequence). CDR3: CASSLVRQGAGSPLHF. The CDR3 nucleotides read TGTGCCAGCAGCTTAGTTCGACAGGGGGCAGGTTCACCCCTCCACTTT.